This TCR beta chain was obtained from a study of T cell changes during pregnancy in multiple sclerosis. Clones were sequenced by immunoSEQ multiplex PCR, and TCRdb holds only the in-frame ones, with some missing. The sample lists tens of thousands of clones, around four fifths seen once, with about 0.6% in the top ten. The starting material was CD4+ T cells from peripheral blood mononuclear cells, obtained before pregnancy. This TCR came from a female donor with multiple sclerosis, enrolled in a pregnancy study.

CDR3 residues: CASTDRDRLTGELFF. Written as DNA, the CDR3 is TGTGCCAGCACCGACCGGGACAGACTCACCGGGGAGCTGTTTTTT. The rearrangement joins TRBV2 to TRBJ2-2, with 7 positions matching TRBD1. Per germline, CDR1 SNHLY and CDR2 FYNNEI. The junction had 9 bases not matched to a gene; V was cut back by 7 bases and J by 4 bases. The CDR3 loop spans 15 amino acids.